The 11 T cell receptor beta chains below come from one sample, sequenced in a study of T cells expressing NK-cell markers. TCRdb reprocessed the 5' RACE reads and keeps a single row for each CDR3 protein, giving no DNA. The sample features more than 250,000 distinct CDR3 sequences, with roughly 0.4% in its top ten. Sequencing was performed on blood T cells: a sorted CD56 or NKG2C T cell subset, CD4+ or CD8+ T cells, or bulk PBMC T cells (not recorded which). The origin of the receptors is a young man in good health.

The V gene is TRBV27, the J gene TRBJ1-2; TCRdb's D gene call, TRBD1, goes unchecked for lack of DNA. CDR3 size: 13 residues. From germline, CDR1 is MNHEY and CDR2 SMNVEV (reference sequence). The CDR3 is CASGVASNYGYTF.

The genes are TRBV4-1 and TRBJ2-5; TCRdb selects TRBD2, and the lack of DNA leaves this call unchecked. This CDR3 has 16 residues. Looked up from germline, CDR1 is MGHRA and CDR2 is YSYEKL. This CDR3 is CASSHATPGLAETQYF.

The genes are TRBV25-1 and TRBJ2-2; the TCRdb call, TRBD2, lacks DNA for checking. CDR1 is MGHDK and CDR2 is SYGVNS in the germline V gene. There are 15 residues in the CDR3. The CDR3 is CASRRTSGNTGELFF.

The chain recombines TRBV12-3 or TRBV12-4 with TRBJ2-2; absent DNA, TCRdb's TRBD1 call cannot be checked. The length of the CDR3 is 16 residues. The chain's CDR3 is CASRTPGTGGTGELFF.

The genes are TRBV30 and TRBJ1-1; the TCRdb D gene call, TRBD1, has no DNA to confirm it. The CDR3 runs to 14 residues. Germline V CDR1 and CDR2: GTSNPN, SVGIG (reference sequence). The chain's CDR3 is CAWSVYRGGREAFF.

The V call is TRBV3-1, the J call TRBJ2-3; with no DNA, the TCRdb D assignment of TRBD2 cannot be verified. CDR1 is LGHDT, CDR2 YNNKEL, per germline (reference sequence). This CDR3 comprises 14 residues. This CDR3 reads CASSHSGSPDTQYF.

This rearrangement joins TRBV5-4 to TRBJ2-2; no DNA is available, so the TRBD1 call from TCRdb remains unchecked. The CDR3 runs 14 residues. CDR1 and CDR2 from the germline V gene are SGHNT and YYREEE (reference sequence). CDR3 in amino acids: CASALQGSTGELFF.

The J gene is TRBJ1-2, the V gene TRBV29-1; without DNA, the TCRdb call of TRBD1 cannot be checked. CDR3 size: 12 residues. Germline V gene sequence: CDR1 SQVTM, CDR2 ANQGSEA. This chain's CDR3 is CSVVGGNYGYTF.

The chain is built from TRBV7-6 and TRBJ2-1; TCRdb's D call of TRBD2 is untestable without DNA. Per the germline V gene, CDR1 is SGHVS and CDR2 is FNYEAQ. The CDR3 contains 17 residues. CDR3 amino acids: CASSLGFASGSRNEQFF.

This sequence joins TRBV4-2 and TRBJ1-4; TCRdb names TRBD1, which stays unverified in the absence of DNA. The germline V gene has CDR1 LGHNA and CDR2 YNFKEQ. CDR3 length: 17 amino acids. The CDR3 protein is CASSQDVQRDGWEKLFF.

The rearrangement links TRBV6-4 to TRBJ1-1. The CDR3 length is 11 residues. Germline-derived CDR1 and CDR2 are MRHNA and SNTAGT. CDR3 region: CASSDHREAFF.